Listed below are T cell receptor beta chains from one sample, sequenced in a study of T-cell memory formation after mild COVID-19. TCRdb re-analysed the 5' RACE reads in MiXCR, keeping a single row per CDR3 protein. This sample has about 560,000 distinct CDR3 sequences; about a fifth occur once, and the top ten carry about 8.4%. The sequenced sample consisted of PBMCs or a T cell subset sorted from them (not recorded which). The source of these receptors is an adult woman who had mild COVID-19 (a few samples of this study predate the infection). Cell type and time point are not known. CDR3s include the opening cysteine and the closing phenylalanine or tryptophan. The order of the fields is V gene, clone size, J gene, D gene, CDR3 protein, CDR3 DNA. D genes are given only for firm matches. Size values are once, few and many counts, or a class for expanded clones, and some rows have none.

>TRBV5-6|.|TRBJ2-4|TRBD2
CASSGGSAKNIQYF
TGTGCCAGCAGCGGCGGGAGCGCCAAAAACATTCAGTACTTC
>TRBV12-3/TRBV12-4|many|TRBJ1-1|TRBD1
CASSLSGGNTEAFF
TGTGCCAGCAGTTTATCAGGGGGTAACACTGAAGCTTTCTTT
>TRBV7-2|many|TRBJ2-5|.
CASSLYETQYF
TGTGCCAGCAGCTTGTACGAGACCCAGTACTTC
>TRBV20-1|few|TRBJ2-7|TRBD2
CSATLLAGGEQYF
TGCAGTGCTACCTTACTAGCGGGGGGCGAGCAGTACTTC
>TRBV24-1|few|TRBJ1-1|.
CATSRIGEELAFF
TGTGCCACCAGTCGGATCGGTGAAGAGTTAGCTTTCTTT
>TRBV20-1|.|TRBJ2-5|.
CSALQATSDETQYF
TGCAGTGCTCTCCAGGCGACTAGTGACGAGACCCAGTACTTC
>TRBV7-9|few|TRBJ2-7|.
CASSLGVRTYEQYF
TGTGCCAGCAGCTTAGGTGTACGTACCTACGAGCAGTACTTC
>TRBV5-6|.|TRBJ1-1|.
CASSLWKGYTEAFF
TGTGCCAGCAGCTTGTGGAAGGGGTACACTGAAGCTTTCTTT
>TRBV29-1|few|TRBJ2-7|TRBD1
CSVEIRDRAFYEQYF
TGCAGCGTTGAAATAAGGGACAGAGCATTTTACGAGCAGTACTTC
>TRBV7-2|few|TRBJ1-2|TRBD1
CASRTRGGQNYGYTF
TGTGCCAGCAGAACCAGAGGGGGACAGAACTATGGCTACACCTTC
>TRBV11-2|.|TRBJ2-1|TRBD2
CASSPRGLMAGGTSYNEQFF
TGTGCCAGCAGCCCGCGAGGCCTAATGGCGGGGGGTACCTCCTACAATGAGCAGTTCTTC
>TRBV3-1|few|TRBJ2-5|TRBD2
CASSSWTSGQETQYF
TGTGCCAGCAGCTCATGGACTAGCGGCCAAGAGACCCAGTACTTC
>TRBV2|.|TRBJ2-7|TRBD2
CASSGVAKRGLYEQYF
TGTGCCAGCAGTGGGGTGGCCAAGCGGGGTCTCTACGAGCAGTACTTC
>TRBV5-1|.|TRBJ1-1|.
CASSLRSPDTEAFF
TGCGCCAGCAGCTTGAGGTCTCCGGACACTGAAGCTTTCTTT
>TRBV6-5|.|TRBJ2-1|.
CASSYSNPQITAYNEQFF
TGTGCCAGCAGTTACTCTAACCCTCAAATCACAGCCTACAATGAGCAGTTCTTC
>TRBV12-3/TRBV12-4|many|TRBJ2-7|.
CASSLLDEQYF
TGTGCCAGCAGTTTGTTGGACGAGCAGTACTTC
>TRBV6-1|.|TRBJ2-7|.
CASSYLDRTYEQYF
TGTGCCAGCAGCTACTTAGACAGGACCTACGAGCAGTACTTC
>TRBV2|.|TRBJ2-7|TRBD2
CASRPSGRNEQYF
TGTGCCAGCAGGCCTAGCGGGAGAAACGAGCAGTACTTC
>TRBV20-1|.|TRBJ2-7|TRBD1
CSARDQGAGSYEQYF
TGCAGTGCTAGAGATCAGGGGGCGGGCTCCTACGAGCAGTACTTC
>TRBV11-2|.|TRBJ2-1|TRBD1
CASSRDRGRNEQFF
TGTGCCAGCAGCCGGGACAGGGGGCGCAATGAGCAGTTCTTC
>TRBV12-3/TRBV12-4|few|TRBJ2-2|TRBD1
CASSEGDRLYTGELFF
TGTGCCAGCAGCGAGGGGGACAGGCTTTACACCGGGGAGCTGTTTTTT
>TRBV9|.|TRBJ1-2|.
CASSVDPSSYGYTF
TGTGCCAGCAGCGTAGATCCCTCCTCCTATGGCTACACCTTC
>TRBV14|few|TRBJ2-1|.
CASSQVGQRRYEQFF
TGTGCCAGCAGCCAAGTCGGACAGCGCCGTTATGAGCAGTTCTTC
>TRBV7-9|few|TRBJ2-1|TRBD2
CASSLTSRNNEQFF
TGTGCCAGCAGCTTGACTAGCCGTAACAATGAGCAGTTCTTC
>TRBV4-3|few|TRBJ2-7|.
CASSQVWGGDYEQYF
TGCGCCAGCAGCCAAGTATGGGGTGGGGACTACGAGCAGTACTTC
>TRBV20-1|few|TRBJ2-3|TRBD2
CSATVAGVTDTQYF
TGCAGTGCTACAGTAGCGGGAGTCACAGATACGCAGTATTTT
>TRBV4-3|.|TRBJ2-7|TRBD2
CASSQERGSIHEQYF
TGCGCCAGCAGCCAAGAACGCGGGAGTATCCACGAGCAGTACTTC
>TRBV6-6|.|TRBJ2-1|.
CASRAMASNEQFF
TGTGCCAGCAGGGCGATGGCTAGTAATGAGCAGTTCTTC
>TRBV20-1|.|TRBJ2-2|TRBD2
CSARASGGNTGELFF
TGCAGTGCTAGGGCTAGCGGGGGTAACACCGGGGAGCTGTTTTTT
>TRBV20-1|few|TRBJ2-3|TRBD2
CSASPSGRTDTQYF
TGCAGTGCTAGTCCTAGCGGGAGGACAGATACGCAGTATTTT
>TRBV29-1|few|TRBJ2-1|TRBD2
CSVEGSPSSGTYNEQFF
TGCAGCGTTGAGGGAAGCCCATCTAGCGGGACCTACAATGAGCAGTTCTTC
>TRBV12-3/TRBV12-4|.|TRBJ2-2|TRBD1
CASSLADRGLNTGELFF
TGTGCCAGCAGTCTGGCAGACAGGGGGCTGAACACCGGGGAGCTGTTTTTT
>TRBV6-4|many|TRBJ2-3|TRBD2
CASSDEAGTDTQYF
TGTGCCAGCAGTGACGAAGCGGGAACAGATACGCAGTATTTT
>TRBV5-1|.|TRBJ2-2|.
CASSTKGSVDTGELFF
TGCGCCAGCAGCACCAAGGGGTCGGTGGACACCGGGGAGCTGTTTTTT
>TRBV6-2/TRBV6-3|.|TRBJ2-7|.
CASSFPPNHEQYF
TGTGCCAGCAGTTTTCCGCCTAACCACGAGCAGTACTTC
>TRBV24-1|few|TRBJ2-7|.
CAAGDSKPYEQYF
TGTGCCGCGGGGGACAGTAAACCCTACGAGCAGTACTTC
>TRBV27|.|TRBJ2-7|TRBD1
CASSLIRGRGEQYF
TGTGCCAGCAGTTTAATCAGGGGGCGTGGAGAGCAGTACTTC
>TRBV20-1|.|TRBJ2-1|.
CSASSSVSLFF
TGCAGTGCTTCCTCTAGCGTTTCTCTGTTCTTC
>TRBV4-2|.|TRBJ2-1|TRBD1
CASSPRGPRTGGNEQFF
TGTGCCAGCAGCCCAAGGGGCCCCAGGACAGGGGGAAATGAGCAGTTCTTC
>TRBV4-1|few|TRBJ2-2|.
CASSQARPRGNTGELFF
TGCGCCAGCAGCCAAGCGAGGCCAAGGGGGAACACCGGGGAGCTGTTTTTT
>TRBV7-9|.|TRBJ2-5|.
CASSLDLEDQETQYF
TGTGCCAGCAGCTTAGATCTCGAGGACCAAGAGACCCAGTACTTC